This paragraph reports one T cell receptor (beta chain). The data were obtained in a study of blood T cell repertoires in COVID-19. V was shortened by 0 bases and J by 5 bases, with 6 bases between the two germline ends. Germline V gene data show CDR1 as SGHRS and CDR2 as YFSETQ. The CDR3 runs to 13 residues. The method was immunoSEQ multiplex PCR; TCRdb's version includes in-frame clones alone and lacks a portion of them. This table has approximately 220,000 clones, over 70% appearing once. The material sequenced was peripheral blood. The clonotype was recovered from a woman aged 50 to 60 with acute or convalescent COVID-19. The J gene is TRBJ2-1, the V gene TRBV5-1, with a weak D call TRBD2 (5 bases). CDR3 sequence: CASSLGLNNEQFF. As DNA, the CDR3 is TGCGCCAGCAGCTTGGGACTAAACAATGAGCAGTTCTTC.